The present T cell receptor (beta chain) was sequenced within a study of T cells after yellow fever vaccination. Study-wide findings and caveats: Across the CD4 and CD8 compartments, a small share of clonotypes was present in both. Though weaker, the secondary response peaked faster, on day 5 versus 15.

5'RACE template switching produced TCR cDNA carrying a universal primer site and UMIs. TCRdb independently ran MiXCR on the 5' RACE reads; one entry per CDR3 protein. This sample yields about 360,000 distinct CDR3 sequences, of which over 5% are seen a single time; about 15% belongs to the top ten. Germline V CDR1 and CDR2: SGHRS, YFSETQ. The CDR3 is 14 amino acids. V shed 0 bases and J shed 5 bases, with 11 bases lying between them. At least ten counts were recorded for this clonotype. Its antigen is not known. The V gene is TRBV5-1, the J gene TRBJ2-5; D is ambiguous. This clonotype was sampled from a man aged 30 to 39 who received the YFV17D yellow fever vaccine. Here the sequenced sample was PBMCs, taken 5 days after the yellow fever booster vaccination. DNA for the CDR3: TGCGCCAGCAGCTTGGGTTGGGGATCGGAGACCCAGTACTTC. It translates to CASSLGWGSETQYF. Full variable domain (outside the CDR3, taken from reference TRBV5-1 and TRBJ2-5): KAGVTQTPRYLIKTRGQQVTLSCSPISGHRSVSWYQQTPGQGLQFLFEYFSETQRNKGNFPGRFSGRQFSNSRSEMNVSTLELGDSALYLCASSLGWGSETQYFGPGTRLLVL.